This T cell receptor (beta chain) derives from a study of T cell responses to AZD1222 COVID-19 vaccine (TCRdb year 2021). Regarding the study in general: A total of over 230 trial participants underwent TCR sequencing, of whom some 210 received two doses of AZD1222 and about 26 received two doses of the MenACWY control vaccine. Enrollment into the trials was organized by age into subgroups of 18-55, 56-69 and 70-plus years, and those subgroups contained roughly 160, 29 and 62 TCR-sequenced participants, respectively. General study outcomes and caveats: Most participants were white British and females outnumbered males, and the authors suggested that clonal diversity may have been underestimated. Vaccine-associated CD4 TCRs spanned the whole spike protein, with dominant responses in regions 160-218 and 743-854. Because no day 14 peak-response samples were available, the repertoires could be characterized only after the peak T cell response. After two AZD1222 doses, both the breadth and the depth of spike-specific TCRs were significantly higher than at day 0 and than in MenACWY recipients. Only five or six AZD1222 recipients were SARS-CoV-2 seropositive at baseline, limiting conclusions about previously exposed vaccinees. In the small 56-69-year group, the increase in depth fell short of significance, most likely because of low power. Reportedly, close to half of the unique spike-specific TCRs recognized epitopes lying outside the regions that are mutated in the B.1.351 and B.1.1.7 variants.

Turning to this clone: The antigen it binds to is not known. Qualities for individual bases were not recorded, and no much larger clone is one base off.

The CDR3 regions of human TCRbeta chains were subjected to immunosequencing. Per the original workflow: TCRs in the repertoires were compared against a reference library of SARS-CoV-2-specific TCRs that had been generated with the MIRA antigen-specificity platform. Breadth was defined as the fraction of unique TCRs that were SARS-CoV-2-associated. Depth was defined as the fraction of total T cells that were SARS-CoV-2-associated. Each spike-specific TCR was assigned to its reactive spike region and to a CD4 or CD8 class using the MIRA data. Log10-transformed breadth and depth values were compared by one-way ANOVA with Sidak's multiple comparisons tests. TCRdb's version of the immuneACCESS table is confined to in-frame rearrangements and falls short of the full clone set. An unresolved V gene accounts for under half of the shortfall where checked; the remainder is of unknown origin. Clone size and the V and J calls come from that table; the DNA yielded D and trimming. The sample yields under 150,000 clones; about 87% were counted once. The biggest ten clones account for about 6.5% of the sample.

The sample's time point label is to be understood as: about 28 days (+/-7) after the second vaccine dose. AZD1222 recipients with second doses at about 4 weeks or about 12 weeks were pooled, because spike-specific TCR depth and breadth did not differ between schedules. Vaccinee samples were obtained from the UK trials COV001 and COV002, which included a single-blind randomized controlled phase 2/3 trial of AZD1222 (ChAdOx1 nCoV-19) in healthy adults. For TCRbeta chain sequencing, PBMC samples from trial participants were taken at day 0 and at day 28 after the second dose. From the germline V gene, CDR1 is MGHRA and CDR2 is YSYEKL. The germline ends are 5 bases apart after V is trimmed by 4 bases and J by 2 bases. The cysteine opens and the phenylalanine closes a CDR3 of 13 amino acids. The DNA shown is the 39-base CDR3, in frame from base 1.

The V and J segments used are TRBV4-1 and TRBJ1-4, with no confidently assigned D gene. The TCR comes from an adult who received the AZD1222 COVID-19 vaccine. The sequencing here drew on peripheral blood, taken 28 days after the second AZD1222 dose. The CDR3 corresponds to CASSPATNEKLFF. In nucleotides, the sequence is TGCGCCAGCAGCCCGGCCACTAATGAAAAACTGTTTTTT.